This entry lists 32 T cell receptor beta chains sequenced from one sample in a study of T-cell memory formation after mild COVID-19 (dated by TCRdb to about 2021). Library prep was done by 5' RACE. The sequencing machine was an Illumina NovaSeq 6000. TCRdb reran the public reads through fastp at Q25 and MiXCR, keeping productive beta chains. Rows are combined by CDR3 protein, so each entry shows the most common genes and DNA. The sample table shows about 320,000 distinct CDR3 sequences, and over 11% are seen once. The top ten constitute approximately 22% of the sample. The specimen sequenced was PBMCs or a T cell subset sorted from them (not recorded which). The source of these receptors is a man between 18 and 35 years old who had mild COVID-19 (a few samples of this study predate the infection). The sample titles of this study are shuffled in the database, so cell type and time point are left out; the donor was told from shared clones.

In its sample, this clonotype was seen a few times. This chain joins TRBV5-1 and TRBJ2-7; 12 bases fit TRBD2. The CDR3 contains 15 residues. Germline lookup yields CDR1 SGHRS and CDR2 YFSETQ. V trimming: 0 bases; J trimming: 3 bases; junction bases outside the gene matches: 1. DNA of the CDR3: TGCGCCAGCAGCTTGGGGACTAGCGGGGACTACGAGCAGTACGTC. Its protein is CASSLGTSGDYEQYV.

The chain combines TRBV15 with TRBJ2-4, with 7 positions matching TRBD2. V shed 3 bases and J 0 bases; nucleotides not matched to a gene: 5. Per the germline V gene, CDR1 is LNHNV and CDR2 is YYDKDF (reference sequence). The CDR3 consists of 16 residues. CDR3 DNA: TGTGCCACCAGCAGCGGGACTACCCTAGCCAAAAACATTCAGTACTTC. It specifies CATSSGTTLAKNIQYF.

As concerns this clonotype: This sequence may be a read error, since a much larger clone differs from it by one base. V and J are TRBV10-3 and TRBJ2-5, with TRBD1 matching over 8 bases. This CDR3 has 15 residues. V shed 6 bases and J 1 base; nucleotides not matched to a gene: 7. Germline assignment: CDR1 ENHRY and CDR2 SYGVKD. The CDR3 DNA follows: TGTGCCATCAGCTGGACAGGGAGCCCCCAAGAGACCCAGTACTTC. It yields the protein CAISWTGSPQETQYF.

This clonotype was seen ten or more times. The V gene is TRBV6-1, the J gene TRBJ1-2; tentatively, D is TRBD1 (6 bases). The V and J ends lost 5 bases and 0 bases respectively, with 16 bases between them. The CDR3 is 16 amino acids. CDR1 MNHNS and CDR2 SASEGT come from the germline V gene. CDR3 residues: CASSRSGQGTNYGYTF. In DNA, the CDR3 is TGTGCCAGCAGTCGAAGTGGGCAGGGGACTAACTATGGCTACACCTTC.

V is TRBV6-6 and J is TRBJ2-4, with D perhaps TRBD1 (6 bases). CDR3 length: 14 residues. Germline values: CDR1 MNHNY, CDR2 SVGAGI (reference sequence). V dropped 0 bases and J dropped 9 bases, with 12 bases sitting between them. CDR3 nucleotides: TGTGCCAGCAGTTACTCCGTACAGGGCGGCATTCAGTACTTC. Its protein is CASSYSVQGGIQYF.

V and J are TRBV9 and TRBJ2-1, with TRBD2 identical over 13 bases. The CDR3 spans 15 residues. The germline gives CDR1 SGDLS, CDR2 YYNGEE. J gave up 9 bases and V 4 bases, and 7 bases lay outside the gene matches. CDR3 in amino acids: CASSPRLAGGGEQFF. CDR3 in DNA: TGTGCCAGCAGCCCCAGACTAGCGGGGGGCGGTGAGCAGTTCTTC.

This sequence joins TRBV27 and TRBJ2-1; 7 nucleotides line up with TRBD2. Trimming took 2 bases from V and 7 from J; bases not matched to a gene: 2. Germline CDR1 is MNHEY and CDR2 is SMNVEV (reference sequence). The CDR3 length is 13 residues. DNA of the CDR3: TGTGCCAGCAGTTTAAACGGGGGGAATGAGCAGTTCTTC. Translation gives CASSLNGGNEQFF.

The chain links TRBV20-1 to TRBJ1-1, with D perhaps matching TRBD1 (5 bases). The CDR3 sequence is 13 residues long. Germline V CDR1 and CDR2: DFQATT, SNEGSKA (reference sequence). V lost 5 bases to trimming and J lost 6 bases, with 16 bases between them. In DNA form, the CDR3 reads TGCAGTGCTGTAACAGGACCGGGAGCTGAAGCTTTCTTT. It codes for CSAVTGPGAEAFF.

The chain has TRBV5-1 and TRBJ1-6; 7 bases align to TRBD1. The CDR3 spans 15 residues. J lost 7 bases, V lost 2 bases, and 6 bases had no gene match. The germline gives CDR1 SGHRS, CDR2 YFSETQ. CDR3 in amino acids: CASSFQTGTNSPLHF. The DNA for the CDR3 is TGCGCCAGCAGCTTTCAGACAGGGACAAATTCACCCCTCCACTTT.

The chain uses TRBV5-5 and TRBJ2-3; possible D gene TRBD2, 6 bases. The ends were cut back, 2 bases at V and 3 bases at J, with 16 bases in the middle. The CDR3 contains 16 residues. CDR1 and CDR2 from the germline V gene are SGHKS and YYEKEE (reference sequence). CDR3 sequence reads: CASSFALLAGTDTQYF. For the CDR3, the DNA is TGTGCCAGCAGCTTCGCCCTACTAGCCGGGACAGATACGCAGTATTTT.

This clonotype has more than one count but fewer than ten. The chain couples TRBV7-2 to TRBJ1-4; no clear D gene. Per germline, CDR1 SGHTA and CDR2 FQGNSA. This CDR3 has 14 amino acids. Trimming shortened V by 2 bases and J by 0 bases, and 4 bases separated the two germline ends. As DNA, the CDR3 is TGTGCCAGCAGCTTAAATCCAACTAATGAAAAACTGTTTTTT. Protein sequence: CASSLNPTNEKLFF.

V is TRBV6-1 and J is TRBJ1-6; possible D gene TRBD1, 5 bases. The CDR3 extends over 15 amino acids. V shed 0 bases and J shed 11 bases, with 14 bases lying between them. From germline, CDR1 is MNHNS and CDR2 SASEGT. The CDR3 DNA reads as TGTGCCAGCAGTGAAGCATCCAGGGTTGATACACCCCTCCACTTT. Encoded protein: CASSEASRVDTPLHF.

The chain employs TRBV20-1 and TRBJ1-5, with a weak D call TRBD1 (6 bases). Germline V gene sequence: CDR1 DFQATT, CDR2 SNEGSKA (reference sequence). The CDR3 is made up of 15 amino acids. Trimming took 6 bases from V and 3 from J, leaving 18 bases between them. The CDR3 sequence is CSATRDTGINQPQHF. CDR3 coding DNA: TGCAGTGCCACCCGGGACACTGGTATCAATCAGCCCCAGCATTTT.

The chain has TRBV7-9 and TRBJ1-1; D might be TRBD1 (6 bases). CDR3 length equals 14 residues. Germline values: CDR1 SEHNR, CDR2 FQNEAQ (reference sequence). V lost 6 bases, J lost 7 bases, and 18 bases lay in between. The CDR3 loop is CASRPTGDRVEAFF. Written as DNA, the CDR3 is TGTGCCAGCAGACCGACAGGCGATAGAGTTGAAGCTTTCTTT. Full variable domain (outside the CDR3, taken from reference TRBV7-9 and TRBJ1-1): DTGVSQNPRHKITKRGQNVTFRCDPISEHNRLYWYRQTLGQGPEFLTYFQNEAQLEKSRLLSDRFSAERPKGSFSTLEIQRTEQGDSAMYLCASRPTGDRVEAFFGQGTRLTVV.

The sample holds a few counts of this clonotype. The rearrangement uses TRBV5-6 and TRBJ1-5, with D possibly being TRBD1 (5 bases). The CDR3 consists of 15 residues. From germline, CDR1 is SGHDT and CDR2 YYEEEE. V lost 0 bases, J lost 5 bases, and 12 bases lay in between. The CDR3 sequence is CASSLGRAIHQPQHF. In DNA, the CDR3 is TGTGCCAGCAGCTTGGGCAGGGCCATACATCAGCCCCAGCATTTT.

The V call is TRBV4-3, the J call TRBJ2-1, with 10 bases that match TRBD2. Germline values: CDR1 LGHNA, CDR2 YSLEER. This CDR3 has 14 amino acids. Trimming at V came to 4 bases and at J to 7 bases, leaving 4 bases not matched to a gene. The CDR3: CASSLQLAGNEQFF. The DNA for the CDR3 is TGCGCCAGCAGCCTTCAACTAGCGGGGAATGAGCAGTTCTTC.

The chain has TRBV4-1 and TRBJ2-7, with D perhaps matching TRBD1 (6 bases). The CDR3 is 16 amino acids. Germline V gene lookup returns CDR1 MGHRA and CDR2 YSYEKL. Trimming pared 0 bases from V and 0 bases from J, leaving 12 bases between. CDR3: CASSQDPRGSSYEQYV. DNA of the CDR3: TGCGCCAGCAGCCAAGACCCCAGGGGAAGCTCCTACGAGCAGTACGTC.

This clonotype occurred a few times. V is TRBV29-1 and J is TRBJ2-2; 7 bases are a match to TRBD1. The V gene end was trimmed by 4 bases and the J gene end by 1 base; junction bases not matched to a gene: 12. Germline values: CDR1 SQVTM, CDR2 ANQGSEA. This CDR3 has 17 residues. The chain's CDR3 is CSVVIRFGTVNTGELFF. The CDR3 DNA follows: TGCAGCGTTGTGATTCGGTTCGGGACAGTGAACACCGGGGAGCTGTTTTTT.

This chain links TRBV6-5 with TRBJ1-3, with D maybe TRBD1 (5 bases). Trimming cost V 3 bases and J 1 base, with 16 bases left between them. This CDR3 contains 17 residues. Germline V gene lookup returns CDR1 MNHEY and CDR2 SVGAGI. The CDR3 bases are TGTGCCAGCAGTTATTTCCCTCCCGAGGGGTCTGGAAACACCATATATTTT. Amino acids: CASSYFPPEGSGNTIYF.

CDR3 DNA: TGTGCCAGCAGTTACTTAGCGGGGGGTCGCGGTGAGCAGTTCTTC. Its protein is CASSYLAGGRGEQFF. This rearrangement joins TRBV6-6 to TRBJ2-1; 10 positions match TRBD2. Losses at the gene ends were 1 base for V and 9 bases for J; bases not matched to a gene: 6. Germline lookup yields CDR1 MNHNY and CDR2 SVGAGI (reference sequence). This CDR3 is built from 15 residues.

The V gene is TRBV7-2, the J gene TRBJ2-3, with 12 nucleotides matching TRBD2. This CDR3 contains 15 residues. The germline V gene encodes CDR1 SGHTA and CDR2 FQGNSA. Germline trimming cut 5 bases from V and 5 bases from J; bases unmatched to any gene: 5. The CDR3 loop reads CASSKTSGGRDTQYF. In DNA form, the CDR3 reads TGTGCCAGCAGCAAGACTAGCGGGGGCCGAGATACGCAGTATTTT.

This sequence joins TRBV4-2 and TRBJ2-3, with 11 nucleotides matching TRBD2. Germline trimming cut 0 bases from V and 2 bases from J; bases unmatched to any gene: 7. Germline V gene sequence: CDR1 LGHNA, CDR2 YNFKEQ. This CDR3 region has 18 residues. In nucleotides, the CDR3 is TGTGCCAGCAGCCAAGATCTGCTAGCGGGGGGCCTCACAGATACGCAGTATTTT. Translated, it gives CASSQDLLAGGLTDTQYF.

V usage is TRBV3-1 and J usage is TRBJ1-1, with D unresolved. V was clipped by 3 bases and J by 0 bases, with 8 bases between them. Germline-derived CDR1 and CDR2 are LGHDT and YNNKEL (reference sequence). The CDR3 runs 14 residues. Here the CDR3 reads CASSQPGMNTEAFF. CDR3 in DNA: TGTGCCAGCAGCCAGCCTGGGATGAACACTGAAGCTTTCTTT.

The chain employs TRBV29-1 and TRBJ2-1, with 13 bases aligning to TRBD2. The CDR3 runs 12 residues. Germline CDR1 is SQVTM and CDR2 is ANQGSEA. After removal of 2 bases from V and 14 bases from J, the junction contained 3 bases not matched to a gene. CDR3 sequence: CSVEIGTSGKFF. The CDR3 coding sequence is TGCAGCGTTGAAATTGGGACTAGCGGGAAGTTCTTC.

This chain connects TRBV6-6 to TRBJ2-7; D is possibly TRBD1 (5 bases). The germline V gene encodes CDR1 MNHNY and CDR2 SVGAGI (reference sequence). This CDR3 comprises 12 residues. With 6 bases removed from V and 5 bases from J, the gap between germline ends came to 11 bases. As DNA, the CDR3 is TGTGCCAGCAGGCCAGCAGGGAACGAGCAGTACTTC. Amino acids: CASRPAGNEQYF.

This clonotype was seen only a few times. The V call is TRBV5-1, the J call TRBJ1-1; tentative D call: TRBD1 (5 bases). The CDR3 contains 13 residues. The V end lost 2 bases, the J end lost 6 bases, and 11 bases lay between the germline ends. CDR1 is SGHRS, CDR2 YFSETQ, per germline. The CDR3, as DNA: TGCGCCAGCAGCTTACTGGACATGTCTGAAGCTTTCTTT. Protein product: CASSLLDMSEAFF.

CDR3 sequence reads: CASSQLAALAGEQYF. CDR3 bases: TGCGCCAGCAGCCAATTAGCGGCGCTGGCGGGAGAGCAGTACTTC. This chain joins TRBV5-1 and TRBJ2-7, with D possibly matching TRBD2 (6 bases). V lost 4 bases and J lost 7, with 21 bases in between. The germline V gene encodes CDR1 SGHRS and CDR2 YFSETQ. The CDR3 is 15 residues long.

This chain uses TRBV10-3 with TRBJ2-1; D may be TRBD1 (5 bases). Trimming took 6 bases from V and 7 from J, leaving 19 bases between them. Germline lookup yields CDR1 ENHRY and CDR2 SYGVKD. The CDR3 runs to 15 residues. The CDR3 DNA reads TGTGCCATCAGGATCGCAGGGCATTTCGAGAATGAGCAGTTCTTC. It yields the protein CAIRIAGHFENEQFF.

The chain links TRBV18 to TRBJ2-1; a possible D gene is TRBD1 (6 bases). The V and J ends lost 4 bases and 6 bases respectively, with 25 bases between them. CDR1 is KGHSH, CDR2 LQKENI, per germline. There are 18 residues in the CDR3. In nucleotides, the CDR3 is TGTGCCAGCTCACGACGAAGACAGGCCCCCCAACTTTTCAATGAGCAGTTCTTC. Translating it yields CASSRRRQAPQLFNEQFF.

This clonotype showed up many times. This rearrangement joins TRBV19 to TRBJ1-5, with D maybe TRBD1 (6 bases). Germline CDR1 is LNHDA and CDR2 is SQIVND (reference sequence). The CDR3 runs to 16 residues. The V end lost 6 bases, the J end lost 4 bases, and 19 bases lay between the germline ends. The CDR3 bases are TGTGCCAGTAGCAGAGGGGCAGGGGCACCTAATCAGCCCCAGCATTTT. It translates to CASSRGAGAPNQPQHF.

This chain connects TRBV5-1 to TRBJ1-4; possible D gene TRBD1, 6 bases. V lost 1 base and J 4 bases, leaving 11 bases between the germline ends. Germline V gene lookup returns CDR1 SGHRS and CDR2 YFSETQ. This CDR3 region has 15 residues. Written as DNA, the CDR3 is TGCGCCAGCAGCTTGAGAGGGGGGGATAATGAAAAACTGTTTTTT. Its translation: CASSLRGGDNEKLFF.

This clonotype was detected only a few times. The V and J genes are TRBV5-1 and TRBJ1-1; D is possibly TRBD1 (5 bases). V was clipped by 1 base and J by 1 base, with 8 bases between them. Per germline, CDR1 SGHRS and CDR2 YFSETQ. The CDR3 consists of 14 residues. CDR3 nucleotide sequence: TGCGCCAGCAGCTTGTGGGGGGGGAACACTGAAGCTTTCTTT. Translated: CASSLWGGNTEAFF.